The following is a T cell receptor beta chain sequence with its context. Its antigen is currently not known. One base away there is no much larger clone; base qualities are not given. From its cysteine to its phenylalanine, the CDR3 spans 11 amino acids. CDR3 DNA is the only sequence kept; it has 33 bases, read in frame from the first base. The trim is 5 bases for V and 5 bases for J, with a gap of 6 bases between the germline ends. CDR1 and CDR2 were assigned from the germline V gene as KGHSH and LQKENI. The library came from the immunoSEQ multiplex PCR assay. TCRdb re-hosts the immuneACCESS table, in-frame sequences only. Its copies lack some clones; in the studies checked, an unresolved V gene accounts for under half of them, and the cause for the rest is not known. Here the sample has under 70,000 clones; roughly 91% occur a single time. Jointly, the top ten make up just under 0.3% of the sample.

The data derive from a study of T cell changes during pregnancy in multiple sclerosis (dated by TCRdb to about 2019). Turning to the overall study: Changes in the T cell repertoire over the course of pregnancy were examined in this study in women with multiple sclerosis.

The sample in question was CD4+ T cells from peripheral blood mononuclear cells, obtained after pregnancy. This clonotype was obtained from a female donor with multiple sclerosis, enrolled in a pregnancy study. The V gene is TRBV18 and the J gene is TRBJ2-5; no confident D gene assignment can be made. The nucleotide sequence is TGTGCCAGCTCATCCAGGGAGACCCAGTACTTC. This is translated as CASSSRETQYF.